This T cell receptor beta chain was retrieved from a study of cytotoxic CD8 clonotypes in ibrutinib-treated CLL. Findings and limits, study-wide: Public clonotypes were rare and shrank or held steady on treatment.

Some clones are missing from TCRdb's copy, which holds only in-frame ones; the method was immunoSEQ multiplex PCR. The sample shows 76,000 or so clones, approximately 87% of them seen only once. The CDR3 length is 16 residues. V lost 6 bases, J lost 4 bases, and 14 bases stayed unmatched. The germline V gene encodes CDR1 SNHLY and CDR2 FYNNEI. This clone was observed a handful of times. Its antigen is currently unknown. The clonotype originates from a human donor with chronic lymphocytic leukemia. The J gene is TRBJ2-5, the V gene TRBV2; 7 bases line up with TRBD2. Sample: PBMCs, taken after 24 months of ibrutinib treatment. CDR3 DNA sequence: TGTGCCAGCAGGAGGGACGGGGCGGGAGTGAGAGAGACCCAGTACTTC. Its protein is CASRRDGAGVRETQYF.